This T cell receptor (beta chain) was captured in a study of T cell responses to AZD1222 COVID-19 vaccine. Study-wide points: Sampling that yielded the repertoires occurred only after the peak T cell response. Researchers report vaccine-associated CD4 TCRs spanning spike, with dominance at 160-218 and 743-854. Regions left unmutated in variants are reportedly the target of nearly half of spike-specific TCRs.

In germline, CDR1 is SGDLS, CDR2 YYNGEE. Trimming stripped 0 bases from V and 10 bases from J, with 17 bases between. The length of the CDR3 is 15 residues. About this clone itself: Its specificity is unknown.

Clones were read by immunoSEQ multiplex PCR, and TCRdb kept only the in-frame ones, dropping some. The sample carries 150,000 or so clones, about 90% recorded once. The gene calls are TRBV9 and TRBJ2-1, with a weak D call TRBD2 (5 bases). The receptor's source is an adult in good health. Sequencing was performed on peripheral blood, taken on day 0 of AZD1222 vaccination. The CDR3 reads CASSVGRGLLGEQFF. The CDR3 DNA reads TGTGCCAGCAGCGTAGGACGAGGGCTACTGGGAGAGCAGTTCTTC.